This TCR beta chain was captured in a study of cytomegalovirus exposure and HLA in healthy donors (dated by TCRdb to about 2017). About the investigation overall: According to a later analysis, one platform produced both the 110 or so validation repertoires and the 620 or so repertoires of the first cohort. The study aimed to test whether cataloging public T cell receptors could reveal signatures of past pathogen exposure. Along with the approximately 700-subject first cohort, a separate validation cohort of some 130 different subjects was used. To predict cytomegalovirus infection status, the study brought together high-throughput TCR immunosequencing, statistical association of individual TCRs with disease status, and machine learning.

Separate from the roughly 650-subject first cohort, the validation cohort of roughly 130 subjects was the group to which the donors belonged. Only one count was recorded for this clone. Its binding antigen is unknown. No qualities accompany the bases; no much larger clone lies one base away. On the study overall, not on this receptor specifically: A later analysis lacked HLA typing for the validation cohort, so it scored co-occurrence in that cohort across all 110 or so repertoires. Of the cluster scores, roughly 95% were above 0 in a later analysis, which found that TCRs clustered in the first cohort also tended to co-occur in the roughly 130 validation repertoires. The study gave a list of some 150 TCR beta chains associated with cytomegalovirus. According to the authors, the approach could potentially be generalized to other disease states and immunological phenotypes. While some public TCRs were present in many individuals, most TCR sequences turned up only very rarely across donors. The classifier was reported to diagnose cytomegalovirus status with high specificity and sensitivity in both the original and validation cohorts. In vitro tests confirmed that a few of the cytomegalovirus-associated TCR beta chains recognize cytomegalovirus antigens.

The library was produced with the immunoSEQ multiplex PCR assay. Per the source publication's procedure: To diagnose cytomegalovirus status from the catalog of TCR beta chain sequences, a statistical classification framework was built. Drawn from immuneACCESS, this table holds only the in-frame rearrangements with V and J called that TCRdb kept. Clones are partly lost; checked studies trace under half to an unresolved V gene and leave the rest unexplained. V and J calls and clone size are those listed in that table; D and trimming were worked out from the DNA. The sample table records roughly 300,000 clones; 70% to 90% of these occur just once. The top ten clonotypes cover over 0.85% of the sample. Measured from the cysteine to the phenylalanine, the CDR3 is 15 residues long. Only the CDR3 part of the read is kept: 45 bases, read in frame from the first base. Trimming costs V 5 bases and J 2 bases, and their ends lie 15 bases apart. From the germline V gene, CDR1 is SGHAT and CDR2 is FQNNGV.

The TCR comes from a woman aged 18-35 years in good health and CMV-seronegative. The V gene is TRBV11-2 and the J gene is TRBJ1-1, and possibly TRBD1, on 6 matching bases. The sample taken for sequencing was PBMCs. The DNA reads TGTGCCAGCAGCCCAAGACAGGTCCTCAACACTGAAGCTTTCTTT. It encodes CASSPRQVLNTEAFF.